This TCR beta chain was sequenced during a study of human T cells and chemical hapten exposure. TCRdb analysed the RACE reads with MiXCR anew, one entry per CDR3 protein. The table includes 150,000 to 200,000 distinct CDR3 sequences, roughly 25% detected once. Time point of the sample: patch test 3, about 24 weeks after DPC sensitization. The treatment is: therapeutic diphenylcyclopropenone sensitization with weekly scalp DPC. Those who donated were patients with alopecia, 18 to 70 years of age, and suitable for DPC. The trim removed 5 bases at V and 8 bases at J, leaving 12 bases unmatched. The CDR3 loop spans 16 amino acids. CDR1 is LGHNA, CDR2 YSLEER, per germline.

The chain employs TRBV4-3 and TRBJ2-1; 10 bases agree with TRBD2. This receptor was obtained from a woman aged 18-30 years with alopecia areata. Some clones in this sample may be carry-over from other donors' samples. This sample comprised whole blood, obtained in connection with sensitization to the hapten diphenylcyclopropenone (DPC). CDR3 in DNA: TGCGCCAGCAGCTACATAGCGGGAGGACCCTATGATGAGCAGTTCTTC. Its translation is CASSYIAGGPYDEQFF.